Shown below are 28 T cell receptor beta chains from a single sample sequenced in a study of T cells in Graves' hyperthyroidism and ophthalmopathy. Amplification targeted TCR beta CDR3 regions from RNA transcripts. During a first-round RT-PCR of the TCR CDR3, the HTBI primer set was used. Each CDR3 protein gets one entry after TCRdb re-called the multiplex PCR reads with MiXCR. The table lists about 420,000 distinct CDR3 sequences, around 14% of them singletons. Sequenced material: blood. These receptors all come from a woman under 30 with Graves' hyperthyroidism.

In its sample, this clonotype was seen many times. Here the CDR3 reads CASSLSGTLNVLTF. The CDR3, as DNA: TGTGCCAGCAGTCTCTCCGGGACACTTAACGTCCTGACTTTC. V and J are TRBV28 and TRBJ2-6; TRBD1 is a possible D gene (6 bases). The germline V gene encodes CDR1 MDHEN and CDR2 SYDVKM. V was clipped by 5 bases and J by 10 bases, with 15 bases between them. This CDR3 has 14 amino acids.

This clonotype was picked up a small number of times. V is TRBV11-2 and J is TRBJ2-5; the D gene is possibly TRBD2 (6 bases). CDR3 length: 17 amino acids. Germline CDR1 reads SGHAT; CDR2 reads FQNNGV. V was trimmed by 6 bases and J by 4 bases, leaving 24 bases between them. CDR3 loop: CASSPIGLGGVRETQYF. The CDR3 region has the DNA TGTGCCAGCAGTCCAATTGGTCTGGGGGGAGTGAGAGAGACCCAGTACTTC.

Ten or more counts support this clonotype. The CDR3 sequence: CASRHLGGEKLFF. The CDR3 nucleotides read TGTGCCAGCAGACATCTCGGCGGCGAAAAACTGTTTTTT. V gene TRBV2 combines with J gene TRBJ1-4; no reliable D call. The V and J ends lost 6 bases and 8 bases respectively, with 13 bases between them. Germline values: CDR1 SNHLY, CDR2 FYNNEI. The CDR3 runs 13 residues.

This clonotype has a handful of counts. V is TRBV5-1 and J is TRBJ2-7; 7 nucleotides match TRBD1. The CDR3 has 14 residues. Germline trimming cut 3 bases from V and 5 bases from J; bases unmatched to any gene: 8. Germline CDR1 reads SGHRS; CDR2 reads YFSETQ. The CDR3 DNA reads as TGCGCCAGCAGCTCCGGGACAGCGTACCACGAGCAGTACTTC. As protein: CASSSGTAYHEQYF.

This clonotype was counted ten times or more. J is TRBJ2-3 and V is TRBV30; D is perhaps TRBD1 (6 bases). Between the trimmed V and J ends, which lost 0 bases and 2 bases, there was a span of 15 bases. The CDR3 is made up of 16 amino acids. Germline V gives CDR1 GTSNPN, CDR2 SVGIG (reference sequence). The CDR3 DNA is TGTGCCTGGAGTGTACGGGGCAGGGGCTTCACAGATACGCAGTATTTT. Amino acids: CAWSVRGRGFTDTQYF.

This clonotype was recorded many times. V gene TRBV20-1 combines with J gene TRBJ2-1, with 10 bases lining up with TRBD2. The V gene end was trimmed by 5 bases and the J gene end by 8 bases; junction bases not matched to a gene: 6. Germline loops: CDR1 DFQATT, CDR2 SNEGSKA (reference sequence). The CDR3 is made up of 13 amino acids. CDR3: CSASGTSVDEQFF. CDR3 nucleotides: TGCAGTGCTTCCGGGACTAGCGTCGATGAGCAGTTCTTC.

This clonotype was seen repeatedly, ten times or more. CDR3 coding DNA: TGTGCCAGCAGCTTTAGGGACAGCGGCTACGAGCAGTACTTC. This sequence encodes CASSFRDSGYEQYF. The gene calls are TRBV7-8 and TRBJ2-7; 7 nucleotides agree with TRBD1. V lost 3 bases, J lost 3 bases, and 5 bases stayed unmatched. Germline V gene data show CDR1 as SGHVS and CDR2 as FQNEAQ. The CDR3 is made up of 14 amino acids.

This clonotype was seen more than once but under ten times. The chain combines TRBV6-1 with TRBJ2-1; TRBD2 matches at 9 bases. The CDR3 totals 17 residues. The V gene end was trimmed by 6 bases and the J gene end by 12 bases; junction bases not matched to a gene: 21. Germline V CDR1 and CDR2: MNHNS, SASEGT. The CDR3 nucleotides are TGTGCCAGCAGCGCAAGGGTAGAGCTAGCGGGATTAATGGGGCAGTTCTTC. As protein: CASSARVELAGLMGQFF.

This clonotype was counted ten times or more. This chain uses TRBV2 with TRBJ2-7; TRBD2 agrees at 9 bases. Trimming removed 8 bases from V and 0 bases from J; junction bases left unmatched: 2. CDR1 is SNHLY and CDR2 is FYNNEI in the germline V gene. The CDR3 runs to 13 residues. The CDR3 DNA reads TGTGCCAGCCAGCGGGGGGCCTCCTACGAGCAGTACTTC. Amino acids: CASQRGASYEQYF.

The chain has TRBV11-3 and TRBJ2-7; the D gene is possibly TRBD1 (7 bases). There are 13 residues in the CDR3. Germline values: CDR1 SGHNT, CDR2 YENEEA. Trimming shortened V by 7 bases and J by 5 bases, and 15 bases separated the two germline ends. As DNA, the CDR3 is TGTGCCAGCACCAAGACAGGGAGGAACGAGCAGTACTTC. It codes for CASTKTGRNEQYF.

This clonotype was detected ten times or more. The rearrangement uses TRBV7-8 and TRBJ1-2; D is uncertain. The germline V gene has CDR1 SGHVS and CDR2 FQNEAQ. The V and J ends lost 5 bases and 4 bases respectively, with 8 bases between them. The CDR3 totals 12 residues. CDR3 coding DNA: TGTGCCAGCAGCGACGACTTCTATGGCTACACCTTC. Residues: CASSDDFYGYTF.

Many counts were recorded for this clonotype. The V call is TRBV5-5, the J call TRBJ2-1, with D hard to call. From germline, CDR1 is SGHKS and CDR2 YYEKEE (reference sequence). The V end was cut by 2 bases, the J end by 5 bases, with 8 bases between. This CDR3 is 13 amino acids long. The CDR3 here is CASSFWYHNEQFF. CDR3 DNA sequence: TGTGCCAGCAGCTTCTGGTACCACAATGAGCAGTTCTTC.

This clonotype was seen many times. The J gene is TRBJ2-2, the V gene TRBV30; D tentatively fits TRBD1 or TRBD2 (5 bases each). Trimming removed 2 bases from V and 6 bases from J, with 22 bases in between. The CDR3 has 17 amino acids. Germline V gene sequence: CDR1 GTSNPN, CDR2 SVGIG (reference sequence). CDR3 region: CAWSPRAGSGGAGELFF. DNA for the CDR3: TGTGCCTGGAGTCCTCGGGCAGGGTCAGGAGGAGCCGGGGAGCTGTTTTTT.

On this clonotype itself: This may stem from a read error, because a much larger clone lies one nucleotide away. The chain employs TRBV20-1 and TRBJ2-1; 13 bases are shared with TRBD2. The CDR3 is 15 amino acids. Trimming removed 2 bases from V and 7 bases from J; junction bases left unmatched: 5. Germline-derived CDR1 and CDR2 are DFQATT and SNEGSKA (reference sequence). CDR3 sequence (DNA): TGCAGTGCTAGAAATCTGACTAGCGGGAGGAATGAGCAGTTCTTC. It translates to CSARNLTSGRNEQFF.

This clonotype has at least ten counts. This chain connects TRBV27 to TRBJ2-3; 8 bases are shared with TRBD2. The germline gives CDR1 MNHEY, CDR2 SMNVEV (reference sequence). There are 16 residues in the CDR3. J gave up 6 bases and V 6 bases, and 14 bases lay outside the gene matches. CDR3 in amino acids: CASRIRWGLVADTQYF. The CDR3 nucleotides read TGTGCCAGCAGAATAAGGTGGGGACTAGTTGCGGATACGCAGTATTTT.

This clonotype was picked up a small number of times. The rearrangement links TRBV3-1 to TRBJ2-5; 10 nucleotides agree with TRBD2. The length of the CDR3 is 15 residues. Germline CDR1 reads LGHDT; CDR2 reads YNNKEL (reference sequence). Unmatched junction bases numbered 7, after V lost 4 bases and J lost 5 bases. Here the CDR3 reads CASSRTSGVTETQYF. The CDR3 DNA follows: TGTGCCAGCAGCCGAACTAGCGGGGTGACTGAGACCCAGTACTTC.

This clonotype was recorded many times. The chain has TRBV5-1 and TRBJ2-1, with 7 bases identical to TRBD1. The ends lost 4 bases at V and 15 bases at J; junction bases unmatched: 13. The length of the CDR3 is 13 residues. The germline V gene encodes CDR1 SGHRS and CDR2 YFSETQ. CDR3 loop: CASSPQGERLGFF. The CDR3 DNA reads TGCGCCAGCAGCCCCCAGGGGGAGCGATTAGGGTTCTTC. Drawing the rest from reference TRBV5-1 and TRBJ2-1, the complete variable domain is KAGVTQTPRYLIKTRGQQVTLSCSPISGHRSVSWYQQTPGQGLQFLFEYFSETQRNKGNFPGRFSGRQFSNSRSEMNVSTLELGDSALYLCASSPQGERLGFFGPGTRLTVL.

The rearrangement joins TRBV11-2 to TRBJ2-5; 8 bases fit TRBD1. Germline CDR1 reads SGHAT; CDR2 reads FQNNGV. The V segment lost 3 bases and the J segment 5 bases; nucleotides outside the gene matches: 14. This CDR3 is built from 17 residues. The CDR3, as DNA: TGTGCCAGCAGCTTGATATACACAGGGGGAGTATCCGAGACCCAGTACTTC. It codes for CASSLIYTGGVSETQYF.

The chain recombines TRBV5-1 with TRBJ2-1; D is possibly TRBD2 (6 bases). Germline assignment: CDR1 SGHRS and CDR2 YFSETQ. V lost 3 bases to trimming and J lost 4 bases, with 17 bases between them. This CDR3 spans 16 amino acids. The CDR3 here is CASSSGPGGVYNEQFF. The CDR3 DNA reads as TGCGCCAGCAGCTCAGGACCCGGGGGTGTGTACAATGAGCAGTTCTTC.

This clonotype was observed at least ten times. The rearrangement links TRBV7-2 to TRBJ2-3, with 9 positions matching TRBD2. The V and J ends lost 0 bases and 2 bases, in that order; junction bases with no gene match: 6. Germline-derived CDR1 and CDR2 are SGHTA and FQGNSA. CDR3 length: 17 amino acids. CDR3 in amino acids: CASSLAALAGHTDTQYF. The CDR3 bases are TGTGCCAGCAGCTTAGCGGCGCTAGCGGGACACACAGATACGCAGTATTTT.

This clonotype was found many times. The chain joins TRBV2 to TRBJ2-7, with 8 bases aligning to TRBD2. The junction had 11 bases not matched to a gene; V was cut back by 2 bases and J by 2 bases. The CDR3 has 17 amino acids. Germline loops: CDR1 SNHLY, CDR2 FYNNEI. CDR3 nucleotide sequence: TGTGCCAGCAGTGAAAGAGCGGGGGCCCCGAACCCCTACGAGCAGTACTTC. This translates into CASSERAGAPNPYEQYF. The full variable domain, completed using reference TRBV2 and TRBJ2-7, is EPEVTQTPSHQVTQMGQEVILRCVPISNHLYFYWYRQILGQKVEFLVSFYNNEISEKSEIFDDQFSVERPDGSNFTLKIRSTKLEDSAMYFCASSERAGAPNPYEQYFGPGTRLTVT.

This chain links TRBV30 with TRBJ2-7; D remains unclear. The V gene lost 0 bases and the J gene lost 3 bases, with 6 bases spanning the gap. This CDR3 is built from 12 residues. CDR1 is GTSNPN, CDR2 SVGIG, per germline (reference sequence). The CDR3 DNA is TGTGCCTGGAGTGTTGGTTACTACGAGCAGTACTTC. Residues: CAWSVGYYEQYF.

Note on this clonotype: A much larger clone differs by one base, so this may be a read error. The chain combines TRBV12-3 or TRBV12-4 with TRBJ1-3, with 7 bases matching TRBD1. This CDR3 comprises 14 residues. The CDR3 is CASSLTGTGSTIYF. The CDR3 bases are TGTGCCAGCAGTCTGACAGGGACTGGAAGCACCATATATTTT.

The sample holds many counts of this clonotype. The J gene is TRBJ1-3, the V gene TRBV20-1, with unresolved D. Germline assignment: CDR1 DFQATT and CDR2 SNEGSKA (reference sequence). The CDR3 is 12 residues long. Trimming took off 3 bases at V and 4 bases at J, with 7 bases between the two ends. The CDR3 nucleotides read TGCAGTGCTAGTACTTCGGGAAACACCATATATTTT. This codes for CSASTSGNTIYF.

This clonotype was seen at least ten times. J is TRBJ1-1 and V is TRBV6-2 or TRBV6-3; weak D call: TRBD1 (5 bases). The CDR3 has 17 residues. Trimming cost V 0 bases and J 5 bases, with 19 bases left between them. Germline CDR1 MNHEY, CDR2 SVGEGT. The DNA for the CDR3 is TGTGCCAGCAGTTACTCGAGAGGGGCCATAATCTTAACTGAAGCTTTCTTT. Translated, it gives CASSYSRGAIILTEAFF.

The chain carries TRBV25-1 and TRBJ2-7; D ambiguous. The CDR3 runs 14 residues. V was shortened by 4 bases and J by 6 bases, with 16 bases between the two germline ends. From germline, CDR1 is MGHDK and CDR2 SYGVNS. The CDR3: CASSVAGPQGEQYF. CDR3 DNA sequence: TGTGCCAGCAGTGTTGCTGGGCCACAAGGCGAGCAGTACTTC.

There are many counts of this clonotype. J is TRBJ2-3 and V is TRBV5-1, with a possible D match to TRBD2 (6 bases). CDR1 SGHRS and CDR2 YFSETQ come from the germline V gene. The CDR3 contains 16 residues. V shed 2 bases and J shed 2 bases, with 15 bases lying between them. This CDR3 is CASSFSGSGNTDTQYF. The CDR3, as DNA: TGCGCCAGCAGCTTCTCGGGTAGCGGAAACACAGATACGCAGTATTTT.

Worth noting for this clonotype: A much larger clone differs by one base, so this may be a read error. V gene TRBV12-3 or TRBV12-4 combines with J gene TRBJ2-6; D possibly corresponds to TRBD1 (5 bases). The CDR3 consists of 12 residues. The DNA for the CDR3 is TGTGCCAGCAGATCTGGGGCCTACGTCCTGACTTTC. Protein product: CASRSGAYVLTF.